This section outlines one T cell receptor (beta chain) sequence together with its context. Its specificity is unknown. The entry originates in a study of radiation and T cells in renal cell carcinoma. Whole-study context: Nephrectomy followed 15 Gy stereotactic body radiation by 4 weeks. Study-wide results and limits: Without pretreatment biopsies, baseline tumor clonotype presence was undetermined. Top tumor clonotypes rose in blood 2 weeks post-radiation, then contracted.

Profiled with immunoSEQ multiplex PCR; TCRdb holds only in-frame clones, not every one. The table shows 120,000 or so clones, with 81% occurring only once. Time point reported: blood 2 weeks post-SBRT. Treatment here: 15 Gy SBRT to primary tumor, nephrectomy 4 weeks later. After SBRT, blood was collected at 2 and 4 weeks, plus baseline. This TCR derives from a man aged 45-65 years with renal cell carcinoma. The starting material was blood, obtained from a patient whose treatment included radiotherapy and nephrectomy.

The CDR3 sequence is CASSSTPGQGQGYTF. The CDR3 bases are TGTGCCAGCAGCTCAACACCGGGACAGGGGCAAGGCTACACCTTC. The V gene is TRBV27, the J gene TRBJ1-2, with 10 bases that match TRBD1. The CDR3 totals 15 residues. The trim removed 6 bases at V and 8 bases at J, leaving 12 bases unmatched. Germline-derived CDR1 and CDR2 are MNHEY and SMNVEV (reference sequence).